This T cell receptor beta chain was observed in a study of beta chain features in type 1 diabetes. This clone was recorded a few times. Germline lookup yields CDR1 SEHNR and CDR2 FQNEAQ (reference sequence). V gave up 5 bases and J gave up 0 bases; unmatched junction bases: 3. The CDR3 loop spans 15 amino acids. The sequenced template was cDNA made from the entire isolated RNA. Here immunoSEQ multiplex PCR was the method, and the copy in TCRdb shows in-frame clones only, minus some. The repertoire holds about 360,000 clones, roughly 12% seen once, with about 0.018% in the top ten. Without exception, sorted populations had purity beyond 98%.

Sequencing input: naive CD4+ T cells from blood. J is TRBJ2-2 and V is TRBV7-9; the match to TRBD1 covers 7 bases. This TCR was sampled from a man aged 18 to 29 in good health. CDR3 sequence (DNA): TGTGCCAGCAGCCCCGGGACAGCGAACACCGGGGAGCTGTTTTTT. This gives the protein CASSPGTANTGELFF. Drawing the rest from reference TRBV7-9 and TRBJ2-2, the complete variable domain is DTGVSQNPRHKITKRGQNVTFRCDPISEHNRLYWYRQTLGQGPEFLTYFQNEAQLEKSRLLSDRFSAERPKGSFSTLEIQRTEQGDSAMYLCASSPGTANTGELFFGEGSRLTVL.